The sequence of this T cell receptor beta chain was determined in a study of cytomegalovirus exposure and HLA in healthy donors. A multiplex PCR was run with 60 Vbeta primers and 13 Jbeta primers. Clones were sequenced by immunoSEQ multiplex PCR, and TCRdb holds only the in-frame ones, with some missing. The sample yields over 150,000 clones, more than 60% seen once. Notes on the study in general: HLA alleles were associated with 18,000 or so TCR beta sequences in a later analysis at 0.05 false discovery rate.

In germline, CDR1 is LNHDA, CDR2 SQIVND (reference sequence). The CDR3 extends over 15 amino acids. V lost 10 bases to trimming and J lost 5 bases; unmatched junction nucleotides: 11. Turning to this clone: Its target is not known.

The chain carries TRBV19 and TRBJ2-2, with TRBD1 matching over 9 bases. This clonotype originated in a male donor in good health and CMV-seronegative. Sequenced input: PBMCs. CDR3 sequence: CATTPRTGVTGELFF. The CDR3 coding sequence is TGTGCCACCACTCCCAGGACAGGGGTGACCGGGGAGCTGTTTTTT.